This T cell receptor (beta chain) originates from a study of cytotoxic CD8 clonotypes in ibrutinib-treated CLL. Study as a whole: Partial response occurred in some 25 patients and complete response in 2; at median around 70 months, roughly 15 remained remitted and about 12 progressed. Samples had a mean of around 250,000 productive templates and almost 95,000 productive rearrangements. Broader study findings: Circulating CD8+ T-cell counts were tracked by baseline clonality, which exceeded that of age-matched healthy donors. With treatment, public clonotypes, which were uncommon, either contracted or remained stable.

The table came from immunoSEQ multiplex PCR; TCRdb's copy has only in-frame clones and leaves some out. The data show 250,000 to 350,000 clones, roughly 76% seen once. Note on this clone: The antigen is undetermined.

Germline CDR1 LGHNA, CDR2 YSLEER. V gave up 3 bases and J gave up 7 bases, with 25 bases separating them. This CDR3 comprises 17 residues. V gene TRBV4-3 combines with J gene TRBJ2-7, with D uncertain. The sample was PBMCs, taken at disease progression, from a patient treated with ibrutinib. The TCR originated in a human donor with chronic lymphocytic leukemia. The CDR3 sequence is CASSQVPLRQSPGEQYF. CDR3 nucleotide sequence: TGCGCCAGCAGCCAGGTGCCTCTGCGACAATCCCCTGGAGAGCAGTACTTC.